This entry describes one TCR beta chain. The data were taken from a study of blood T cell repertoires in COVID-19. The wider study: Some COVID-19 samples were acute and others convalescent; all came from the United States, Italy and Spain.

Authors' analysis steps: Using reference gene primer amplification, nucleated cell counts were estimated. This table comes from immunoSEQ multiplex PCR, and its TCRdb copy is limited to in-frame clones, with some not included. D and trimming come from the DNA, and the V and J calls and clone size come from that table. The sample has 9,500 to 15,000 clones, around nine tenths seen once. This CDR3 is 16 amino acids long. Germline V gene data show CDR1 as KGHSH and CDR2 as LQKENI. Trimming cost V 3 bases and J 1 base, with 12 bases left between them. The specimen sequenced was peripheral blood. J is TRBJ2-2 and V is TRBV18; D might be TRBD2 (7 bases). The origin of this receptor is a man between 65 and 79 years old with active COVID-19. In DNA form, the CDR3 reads TGTGCCAGCTCACCCAGAGGGGGGGTGAACACCGGGGAGCTGTTTTTT. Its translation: CASSPRGGVNTGELFF.